The 20 T cell receptor beta chains given below trace back to one sample, sequenced in a study of blood T cell repertoires in COVID-19. Clones were sequenced by immunoSEQ multiplex PCR, and TCRdb holds only the in-frame ones, with some missing. The sample records 140,000 to 150,000 clones, 70% to 90% being singletons. Sequencing was performed on PBMCs or T cells enriched from blood (not recorded which). The origin of the receptors is a middle-aged man who had recovered from COVID-19.

The chain employs TRBV5-1 and TRBJ2-5; 10 bases agree with TRBD1. The CDR3 length is 13 residues. J gave up 5 bases and V 5 bases, and 3 bases lay outside the gene matches. Germline loops: CDR1 SGHRS, CDR2 YFSETQ. The CDR3 sequence is CASSWGQGETQYF. The CDR3 nucleotides read TGCGCCAGCAGTTGGGGACAGGGGGAGACCCAGTACTTC.

The chain is built from TRBV7-9 and TRBJ1-4; TRBD1 matches 8 bases. The CDR3 contains 15 residues. Per the germline V gene, CDR1 is SEHNR and CDR2 is FQNEAQ (reference sequence). The junction had 6 bases not matched to a gene; V was cut back by 5 bases and J by 4 bases. The CDR3 DNA follows: TGTGCCAGCAGCCATTCGGACAGGGATAATGAAAAACTGTTTTTT. The encoded protein is CASSHSDRDNEKLFF.

The rearrangement links TRBV5-4 to TRBJ1-3; D remains unclear. The CDR3 extends over 14 amino acids. Germline CDR1 reads SGHNT; CDR2 reads YYREEE (reference sequence). V was shortened by 4 bases and J by 0 bases, with 8 bases between the two germline ends. CDR3 in DNA: TGTGCCAGCAGCCTCGGGATCTCTGGAAACACCATATATTTT. Amino acids: CASSLGISGNTIYF.

The rearrangement links TRBV27 to TRBJ1-4; D remains ambiguous. Germline V gene lookup returns CDR1 MNHEY and CDR2 SMNVEV (reference sequence). The CDR3 length is 14 residues. Trimming removed 1 base from V and 7 bases from J, with 10 bases in between. CDR3 DNA sequence: TGTGCCAGCAGTTTATTCGGGATGGGTGAAAAACTGTTTTTT. It specifies CASSLFGMGEKLFF. The full variable domain, with the rest looked up from reference TRBV27 and TRBJ1-4, is EAQVTQNPRYLITVTGKKLTVTCSQNMNHEYMSWYRQDPGLGLRQIYYSMNVEVTDKGDVPEGYKVSRKEKRNFPLILESPSPNQTSLYFCASSLFGMGEKLFFGSGTQLSVL.

This clone has a single count. In nucleotides, the CDR3 is TGCGCCAGCAGCCCGGGCGGGGCTGGCTACACCTTC. Translation gives CASSPGGAGYTF. The gene calls are TRBV4-1 and TRBJ1-2; a weak D match, TRBD1 (5 bases). Per the germline V gene, CDR1 is MGHRA and CDR2 is YSYEKL. This CDR3 comprises 12 residues. Trimming stripped 4 bases from V and 7 bases from J, with 10 bases between.

This clone has only one observation. The rearrangement joins TRBV4-3 to TRBJ2-7; TRBD2 agrees at 11 bases. Germline loops: CDR1 LGHNA, CDR2 YSLEER. V gave up 3 bases and J gave up 4 bases; unmatched junction bases: 8. The CDR3 runs to 16 residues. In DNA, the CDR3 is TGCGCCAGCAGCCAGGATACTAGCGGGAGCACTTACGAGCAGTACTTC. Encoded protein: CASSQDTSGSTYEQYF.

The rearrangement uses TRBV20-1 and TRBJ2-7; maybe TRBD2 (5 bases). Looked up from germline, CDR1 is DFQATT and CDR2 is SNEGSKA (reference sequence). V was pared by 3 bases and J by 7 bases, with 10 bases between. CDR3 length: 11 amino acids. CDR3 residues: CSARYGEEQYF. The CDR3 DNA is TGCAGTGCTAGGTATGGGGAGGAGCAGTACTTC.

Only one count was recorded for this clone. V is TRBV24-1 and J is TRBJ1-3, with a tentative D call TRBD1 (5 bases). Trimming removed 2 bases at V and 1 base at J, with 8 bases between. CDR1 and CDR2 (germline): KGHDR, SFDVKD. The CDR3 runs to 15 residues. CDR3 amino acids: CATSDSRASGNTIYF. The CDR3 DNA reads as TGTGCCACCAGTGATTCCAGGGCGTCTGGAAACACCATATATTTT.

This chain links TRBV5-1 with TRBJ2-3; TRBD1 aligns across 11 bases. Germline V gene lookup returns CDR1 SGHRS and CDR2 YFSETQ. The CDR3 is 16 residues long. With V trimmed by 3 bases and J by 3 bases, 6 bases remained unmatched. In DNA form, the CDR3 reads TGCGCCAGCAGCTGGACCGGGACAGGGGGGACAGATACGCAGTATTTT. Protein sequence: CASSWTGTGGTDTQYF.

The genes are TRBV30 and TRBJ1-3; D is unclear. Germline loops: CDR1 GTSNPN, CDR2 SVGIG (reference sequence). Trimming removed 0 bases from V and 2 bases from J, with 11 bases in between. The CDR3 covers 15 residues. The CDR3 DNA follows: TGTGCCTGGAGTGTACTGTCGGGGACTGGAAACACCATATATTTT. The encoded protein is CAWSVLSGTGNTIYF.

The chain has TRBV9 and TRBJ2-1, with D hard to call. This CDR3 region has 16 residues. Trimming left V 0 bases short and J 0 bases short, with 10 bases between. In germline, CDR1 is SGDLS, CDR2 YYNGEE. CDR3 DNA: TGTGCCAGCAGCGTAGCTCCTAGTAGCTCCTACAATGAGCAGTTCTTC. Protein product: CASSVAPSSSYNEQFF.

This clone appeared a single time. This rearrangement joins TRBV7-2 to TRBJ2-4; TRBD2 aligns across 14 bases. This CDR3 is built from 14 residues. J was trimmed by 6 bases and V by 11 bases; bases with no gene match: 6. In germline, CDR1 is SGHTA, CDR2 FQGNSA. The CDR3 sequence: CAVGLAGGRNIQYF. The CDR3 DNA follows: TGTGCCGTAGGACTAGCGGGAGGCAGAAACATTCAGTACTTC.

The chain couples TRBV6-5 to TRBJ1-3, with D maybe TRBD1 (6 bases). CDR1 MNHEY and CDR2 SVGAGI come from the germline V gene. V was trimmed by 7 bases and J by 2 bases, leaving 15 bases between them. The CDR3 has 15 residues. CDR3 nucleotide sequence: TGTGCCAGCATGGCGGGGGGCGACACTGGAAACACCATATATTTT. It encodes CASMAGGDTGNTIYF.

This chain joins TRBV25-1 and TRBJ1-6, with a weak D call TRBD1 (6 bases). The CDR3 is made up of 13 amino acids. Trimming stripped 5 bases from V and 6 bases from J, with 8 bases between. Germline values: CDR1 MGHDK, CDR2 SYGVNS. The chain's CDR3 is CASSQGTNSPLHF. The CDR3, as DNA: TGTGCCAGCAGTCAGGGGACTAATTCACCCCTCCACTTT. Together with reference TRBV25-1 and TRBJ1-6, the CDR3 gives the full variable domain: EADIYQTPRYLVIGTGKKITLECSQTMGHDKMYWYQQDPGMELHLIHYSYGVNSTEKGDLSSESTVSRIRTEHFPLTLESARPSHTSQYLCASSQGTNSPLHFGNGTRLTVT.

The V and J genes are TRBV2 and TRBJ1-5, with D possibly TRBD1 on 5 matching bases. Trimming took off 1 base at V and 4 bases at J, with 8 bases between the two ends. The germline gives CDR1 SNHLY, CDR2 FYNNEI. The CDR3 consists of 14 residues. CDR3: CASSEVGRNQPQHF. The CDR3 DNA reads TGTGCCAGCAGTGAAGTGGGGCGGAATCAGCCCCAGCATTTT.

The DNA for the CDR3 is TGCGCCAGCAGTTTCGTCCTAGCGGGAGAGGATGAGCAGTTCTTC. Protein product: CASSFVLAGEDEQFF. This chain joins TRBV5-1 and TRBJ2-1; 10 positions agree with TRBD2. The V and J ends lost 5 bases and 8 bases, in that order; junction bases with no gene match: 10. The germline gives CDR1 SGHRS, CDR2 YFSETQ. CDR3 length equals 15 residues.

The chain recombines TRBV3-1 (or the pseudogene TRBV3-2) with TRBJ1-6, with 11 bases lining up with TRBD1. The CDR3 sequence is 16 residues long. CDR1 is LGHDT and CDR2 is YNNKEL in the germline V gene (reference sequence). V shed 2 bases and J 10 bases; nucleotides not matched to a gene: 7. This chain's CDR3 is CASSQNTGTGGSPLHF. CDR3 nucleotide sequence: TGTGCCAGCAGCCAAAACACCGGGACAGGGGGATCACCCCTCCACTTT.

J is TRBJ1-1 and V is TRBV19; TRBD1 aligns across 7 bases. The V and J ends lost 4 bases and 6 bases, in that order; junction bases with no gene match: 8. Germline CDR1 reads LNHDA; CDR2 reads SQIVND (reference sequence). CDR3 length: 14 residues. The CDR3 coding sequence is TGTGCCAGTAGTACCGAGGACAGGCTCTCTGAAGCTTTCTTT. This gives the protein CASSTEDRLSEAFF.

This clone was picked up a small number of times. The CDR3 DNA sequence: TGTGCCAGCAGTGAACGACTAGCAAGCAATGAGCAGTTCTTC. This encodes CASSERLASNEQFF. This sequence joins TRBV6-4 and TRBJ2-1; the match to TRBD2 covers 7 bases. Trimming took 3 bases from V and 6 from J; bases not matched to a gene: 5. CDR1 and CDR2 (germline): MRHNA, SNTAGT. This CDR3 has 14 amino acids.

The V and J genes are TRBV19 and TRBJ1-4; D perhaps matches TRBD1 (6 bases). There are 17 residues in the CDR3. CDR1 LNHDA and CDR2 SQIVND come from the germline V gene (reference sequence). The V end was cut by 3 bases, the J end by 0 bases, with 14 bases between. The CDR3 is CASSIGQISSTNEKLFF. CDR3 DNA sequence: TGTGCCAGTAGTATCGGACAGATATCTTCAACTAATGAAAAACTGTTTTTT.